The entry below gives a single T cell receptor (beta chain) sequence along with its context. Authors' data handling: It was from reference gene primer amplification that nucleated cell counts were estimated. TCRdb's table, derived via immunoSEQ multiplex PCR, lists solely in-frame clones and lacks some. From that table come the V and J calls and clone size; the DNA was used to work out D and trimming. The table has approximately 220,000 clones, about 85% seen once. These data belong to a study of blood T cell repertoires in COVID-19. Across the whole study: T cells, B-cell-depleted T cells, or PBMCs provided the cDNA or gDNA that served as material.

The material sequenced was peripheral blood. The source of this sequence is a man between 50 and 59 years old who had recovered from COVID-19.

CDR3 bases: TGTGCCAGCAGCCCACAGAGGGCCAACACCGGGGAGCTGTTTTTT. Amino acids: CASSPQRANTGELFF. The V call is TRBV27, the J call TRBJ2-2; possible D gene TRBD2, 5 bases. This CDR3 contains 15 residues. The germline V gene has CDR1 MNHEY and CDR2 SMNVEV (reference sequence). The V gene lost 6 bases and the J gene lost 2 bases, with 13 bases spanning the gap.